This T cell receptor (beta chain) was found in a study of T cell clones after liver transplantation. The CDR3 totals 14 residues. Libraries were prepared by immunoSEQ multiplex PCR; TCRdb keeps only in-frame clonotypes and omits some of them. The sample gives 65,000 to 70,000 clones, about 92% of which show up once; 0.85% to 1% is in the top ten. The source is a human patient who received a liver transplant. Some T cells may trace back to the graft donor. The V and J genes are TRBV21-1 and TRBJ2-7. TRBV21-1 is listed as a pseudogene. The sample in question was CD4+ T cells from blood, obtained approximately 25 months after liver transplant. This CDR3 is CASSLRGDSYEQYF. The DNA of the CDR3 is TGTGCCAGCAGCCTGAGGGGGGACTCCTACGAGCAGTACTTC.